A selection of T cell receptor beta chains follows, all from one sample in a study of blood T cell repertoires in COVID-19. Assay: immunoSEQ multiplex PCR; the TCRdb copy retains only in-frame clones and omits some. Of 93,000 or so clones listed, around nine tenths were seen once; the top ten hold approximately 3%. Sequencing was done on a sample of peripheral blood. These receptors were collected from a man aged 50-60 years in a cohort sampled during active COVID-19. Each CDR3 is given with its conserved first and last residue. The D gene is left open where the match is weak. Clone sizes are given selectively: once, few, many, or a class where the clone is expanded.

v_call: TRBV7-2
j_call: TRBJ1-5
clone_size: NA
d_call: NA
cdr3_nt: TGTGCCAGCAGCCTTGACTTGAATAGCAATCAGCCCCAGCATTTT
cdr3_aa: CASSLDLNSNQPQHF

v_call: TRBV6-5
j_call: TRBJ1-1
clone_size: NA
d_call: NA
cdr3_nt: TGTGCCAGCACCCCAACGAGAGGCACTGAAGCTTTCTTT
cdr3_aa: CASTPTRGTEAFF

v_call: TRBV15
j_call: TRBJ2-2
clone_size: NA
d_call: NA
cdr3_nt: TGTGCCACCAGCAGACCCCTCGGGGAGCTGTTTTTT
cdr3_aa: CATSRPLGELFF

v_call: TRBV6-5
j_call: TRBJ2-5
clone_size: NA
d_call: NA
cdr3_nt: TGTGCCAACAGCCACGGGACAAAAGAGACCCAGTACTTC
cdr3_aa: CANSHGTKETQYF

v_call: TRBV6-5
j_call: TRBJ2-3
clone_size: NA
d_call: TRBD1
cdr3_nt: TGTGCCAGCAGTTATAGGACAGGGGGTATAGATACGCAGTATTTT
cdr3_aa: CASSYRTGGIDTQYF

v_call: TRBV19
j_call: TRBJ1-4
clone_size: NA
d_call: NA
cdr3_nt: TGTGCCAGTGCCCAAGGAATTTGGGGAGAAAATGAAAAACTGTTTTTT
cdr3_aa: CASAQGIWGENEKLFF

v_call: TRBV7-3
j_call: TRBJ2-5
clone_size: NA
d_call: TRBD2
cdr3_nt: TGTGCCAGCAGCTTCGGACTAGCGGGGGGATCGCGTTTGGAGACCCAGTACTTC
cdr3_aa: CASSFGLAGGSRLETQYF

v_call: TRBV6-1
j_call: TRBJ1-1
clone_size: NA
d_call: NA
cdr3_nt: TGTGCCAGCAGTGATCCGGTAAAATTAGAAGCTTTCTTT
cdr3_aa: CASSDPVKLEAFF

v_call: TRBV20-1
j_call: TRBJ1-1
clone_size: few
d_call: NA
cdr3_nt: TGCAGTGCTAGGGGGGGGGCGAGAGCTTTCTTT
cdr3_aa: CSARGGARAFF

v_call: TRBV27
j_call: TRBJ2-1
clone_size: NA
d_call: NA
cdr3_nt: TGTGCCAGCAGTGCGATGAGGGGGTTGGGCAATGAGCAGTTCTTC
cdr3_aa: CASSAMRGLGNEQFF

v_call: TRBV24-1
j_call: TRBJ2-1
clone_size: NA
d_call: TRBD2
cdr3_nt: TGTGCCACCAGTGATCAGACGGGGGGCAATGAGCAGTTCTTC
cdr3_aa: CATSDQTGGNEQFF

v_call: TRBV10-3
j_call: TRBJ1-4
clone_size: NA
d_call: NA
cdr3_nt: TGTGCCATCAGTGAGGGGCAGGGCGAGGCTGCTAATGAAAAACTGTTTTTT
cdr3_aa: CAISEGQGEAANEKLFF

v_call: TRBV6-4
j_call: TRBJ1-4
clone_size: NA
d_call: NA
cdr3_nt: TGTGCCAGCAAAGAAACAGGGTCCCCAAATGAAAAACTGTTTTTT
cdr3_aa: CASKETGSPNEKLFF

v_call: TRBV4-3
j_call: TRBJ2-1
clone_size: once
d_call: TRBD1
cdr3_nt: TGCGCCAGCAGCCAAGGGACAGGGGGGTTCAATGAGCAGTTCTTC
cdr3_aa: CASSQGTGGFNEQFF

v_call: TRBV21-1
j_call: TRBJ2-6
clone_size: NA
d_call: NA
cdr3_nt: TGTGCCAGCAGGGCCCCCCCCCAGGGGCACTCTGGGGCCAACGTCCTGACTTTC
cdr3_aa: CASRAPPQGHSGANVLTF

v_call: TRBV10-2
j_call: TRBJ2-1
clone_size: NA
d_call: NA
cdr3_nt: TGCGCCAGCACTGCGGGGGCCTCCTACAATGAGCAGTTCTTC
cdr3_aa: CASTAGASYNEQFF

v_call: TRBV6-5
j_call: TRBJ1-4
clone_size: few
d_call: NA
cdr3_nt: TGTGCCAGCAGTTACTCGATAGGATCGGGGGGTCGGCTGTTTTTT
cdr3_aa: CASSYSIGSGGRLFF

v_call: TRBV6-1
j_call: TRBJ2-1
clone_size: NA
d_call: TRBD2
cdr3_nt: TGTGCCAGCAGTGAGTTAGGGACTAGCGGGGGAGAGCAGTTCTTC
cdr3_aa: CASSELGTSGGEQFF

v_call: TRBV18
j_call: TRBJ2-1
clone_size: NA
d_call: TRBD2
cdr3_nt: TGTGCCAGCTCACCGCTAGCGGGGGGGTACAATGAGCAGTTCTTC
cdr3_aa: CASSPLAGGYNEQFF

v_call: TRBV19
j_call: TRBJ2-3
clone_size: few
d_call: NA
cdr3_nt: TGTGCCAGTAGTATGGACCCCCCGGGGGGCAGCACAGATACGCAGTATTTT
cdr3_aa: CASSMDPPGGSTDTQYF

v_call: TRBV24-1
j_call: TRBJ2-5
clone_size: NA
d_call: NA
cdr3_nt: TGTGCCACCAGTGACCCTGGGCAGGGGCAAGAGACCCAGTACTTC
cdr3_aa: CATSDPGQGQETQYF

v_call: TRBV15
j_call: TRBJ2-2
clone_size: once
d_call: TRBD2
cdr3_nt: TGTGCCACCAGCAGGGGAGGACTAGCGGGGGCCCCCGACACCGGGGAGCTGTTTTTT
cdr3_aa: CATSRGGLAGAPDTGELFF

v_call: TRBV16
j_call: TRBJ2-1
clone_size: NA
d_call: NA
cdr3_nt: TGTGCCAGCAGCCTCAGACAGAATGAGCAGTTCTTC
cdr3_aa: CASSLRQNEQFF

v_call: TRBV7-2
j_call: TRBJ1-1
clone_size: NA
d_call: TRBD1
cdr3_nt: TGTGCCAGCAGCGTACGACAGGGGAACACTGAAGCTTTCTTT
cdr3_aa: CASSVRQGNTEAFF

v_call: TRBV3-1/TRBV3-2
j_call: TRBJ1-4
clone_size: NA
d_call: TRBD1
cdr3_nt: TGTGCCAGCAGAGACAGGGGGTATAATGAAAAACTGTTTTTT
cdr3_aa: CASRDRGYNEKLFF

v_call: TRBV5-6
j_call: TRBJ1-3
clone_size: NA
d_call: TRBD1
cdr3_nt: TGTGCCAGCAGCCCCAGGGGGCCCGGAAACACCATATATTTT
cdr3_aa: CASSPRGPGNTIYF

v_call: TRBV28
j_call: TRBJ2-2
clone_size: NA
d_call: NA
cdr3_nt: TGTGCCAGCAGTTCCGACATCTTAGTCCGACGGGAGCTGTTTTTT
cdr3_aa: CASSSDILVRRELFF

v_call: TRBV4-2
j_call: TRBJ2-3
clone_size: NA
d_call: TRBD2
cdr3_nt: TGTGCCAGCAGCCAAGAGCTAGCGGGAGGGGATACGCAGTATTTT
cdr3_aa: CASSQELAGGDTQYF

v_call: TRBV7-9
j_call: TRBJ2-1
clone_size: NA
d_call: TRBD1
cdr3_nt: TGTGCCAGCAGCGCCGGACAGGGAACAAATGAGCAGTTCTTC
cdr3_aa: CASSAGQGTNEQFF

v_call: TRBV2
j_call: TRBJ2-1
clone_size: NA
d_call: NA
cdr3_nt: TGTGCCAGCAGTGTACTTAATGAGCAGTTCTTC
cdr3_aa: CASSVLNEQFF

v_call: TRBV2
j_call: TRBJ1-5
clone_size: once
d_call: NA
cdr3_nt: TGTGCCAGCAGTGTCGACAGGTCTATGGTCCATCAGCCCCAGCATTTT
cdr3_aa: CASSVDRSMVHQPQHF

v_call: TRBV3-1/TRBV3-2
j_call: TRBJ2-1
clone_size: NA
d_call: NA
cdr3_nt: TGTGCCAGCAGCCTTCCCGGGTCCCGAACTCGAGAGCAGTTCTTC
cdr3_aa: CASSLPGSRTREQFF

v_call: TRBV24-1
j_call: TRBJ2-3
clone_size: NA
d_call: NA
cdr3_nt: TGTGCCACCAGTGATTTGACGACAGCCGGTACAGATACGCAGTATTTT
cdr3_aa: CATSDLTTAGTDTQYF

v_call: TRBV7-9
j_call: TRBJ2-3
clone_size: NA
d_call: NA
cdr3_nt: TGTGCCAGCAGCTCCTACGATACGCAGTATTTT
cdr3_aa: CASSSYDTQYF

v_call: TRBV5-1
j_call: TRBJ2-5
clone_size: NA
d_call: NA
cdr3_nt: TGCGCCAGCAGCTTGGGACAGAATCAAGAGACCCAGTACTTC
cdr3_aa: CASSLGQNQETQYF

v_call: TRBV2
j_call: TRBJ1-1
clone_size: NA
d_call: TRBD1
cdr3_nt: TGTGCCAGCAGAACGAGCAGAGGGGGCGCCGGGACTGAAGCTTTCTTT
cdr3_aa: CASRTSRGGAGTEAFF

v_call: TRBV6-1
j_call: TRBJ1-5
clone_size: NA
d_call: NA
cdr3_nt: TGTGCCAGCAGTGAAGGCCTACAGGGTGGCAATCAGCCCCAGCATTTT
cdr3_aa: CASSEGLQGGNQPQHF

v_call: TRBV5-6
j_call: TRBJ1-5
clone_size: NA
d_call: NA
cdr3_nt: TGTGCCAGCAGCTTGGGACAGGTTAATCCATCATGGGTAATCTTTTTGGATTTT
cdr3_aa: CASSLGQVNPSWVIFLDF

v_call: TRBV2
j_call: TRBJ2-1
clone_size: few
d_call: NA
cdr3_nt: TGTGCCAGCAGCGTGCTACATGAGCAGTTCTTC
cdr3_aa: CASSVLHEQFF

v_call: TRBV9
j_call: TRBJ2-1
clone_size: NA
d_call: TRBD1
cdr3_nt: TGTGCCAGCAGCGTAGTCGGGACAGGGGGCGGGAATGAGCAGTTCTTC
cdr3_aa: CASSVVGTGGGNEQFF

v_call: TRBV2
j_call: TRBJ1-5
clone_size: NA
d_call: NA
cdr3_nt: TGTGCCAGCAGTGGCGACGGGGGTCGTCAGCCCCAGCATTTT
cdr3_aa: CASSGDGGRQPQHF

v_call: TRBV29-1
j_call: TRBJ1-1
clone_size: NA
d_call: NA
cdr3_nt: TGCAGCGTTGCGGACACAGTGAACACTGAAGCTTTCTTT
cdr3_aa: CSVADTVNTEAFF

v_call: TRBV5-4
j_call: TRBJ1-2
clone_size: NA
d_call: TRBD1
cdr3_nt: TGTGCCAGCAGCCCAATTGGGACAGCTTATGGCTACACCTTC
cdr3_aa: CASSPIGTAYGYTF

v_call: TRBV5-5
j_call: TRBJ2-5
clone_size: once
d_call: NA
cdr3_nt: TGTGCCAGCAGCTCGTCAGTCGATCCTCGTTGGAGGCAAGAGACCCAGTACTTC
cdr3_aa: CASSSSVDPRWRQETQYF

v_call: TRBV15
j_call: TRBJ2-5
clone_size: NA
d_call: NA
cdr3_nt: TGTGCCACCAGCGAGCATAAACAGGAGACCCAGTACTTC
cdr3_aa: CATSEHKQETQYF

v_call: TRBV7-2
j_call: TRBJ1-3
clone_size: NA
d_call: NA
cdr3_nt: TGTGCCAGCAGCTTAGGTTGGCAGGGGTCTGGAAACACCATATATTTT
cdr3_aa: CASSLGWQGSGNTIYF

v_call: TRBV24-1
j_call: TRBJ2-2
clone_size: NA
d_call: NA
cdr3_nt: TGTGCCACCAGACCACAGGGGAACACCGGGGAGCTGTTTTTT
cdr3_aa: CATRPQGNTGELFF

v_call: TRBV5-5
j_call: TRBJ2-5
clone_size: NA
d_call: TRBD2
cdr3_nt: TGTGCCAGCAGCTTGGGGAGCGGGGGGGCCGAAGAGACCCAGTACTTC
cdr3_aa: CASSLGSGGAEETQYF

v_call: TRBV28
j_call: TRBJ1-3
clone_size: NA
d_call: TRBD1
cdr3_nt: TGTGCCAGCAGGGGGACAGTCTCTGGAAACACCATATATTTT
cdr3_aa: CASRGTVSGNTIYF

v_call: TRBV7-9
j_call: TRBJ2-2
clone_size: NA
d_call: NA
cdr3_nt: TGTGCCAGCAGCTTAGATAGCCTGATCGCCGGGGAGCTGTTTTTT
cdr3_aa: CASSLDSLIAGELFF

v_call: TRBV5-4
j_call: TRBJ1-6
clone_size: NA
d_call: NA
cdr3_nt: TGTGCCAGCAGCTTGGGCCAGGCCTTTGAATCACCCCTCCACTTT
cdr3_aa: CASSLGQAFESPLHF

v_call: TRBV6-5
j_call: TRBJ1-1
clone_size: NA
d_call: TRBD1
cdr3_nt: TGTGCCAGCAGTAAACAGGGGGACACTGAAGCTTTCTTT
cdr3_aa: CASSKQGDTEAFF